These 20 T cell receptor beta chains came from one sample sequenced in a study of cytomegalovirus exposure and HLA in healthy donors. PCR amplification relied on 60 Vbeta primers (plus 13 Jbeta primers). Data came from immunoSEQ multiplex PCR; TCRdb stores just in-frame clones and leaves some out. The sample lists around 200,000 clones; more than 75% were seen once. The sequencing input was PBMCs. The receptors here all came from a man aged 35 to 55 in good health and CMV-seropositive.

V gene TRBV6-6 combines with J gene TRBJ1-2; D is ambiguous. With 8 bases removed from V and 4 bases from J, the gap between germline ends came to 8 bases. Germline V gene sequence: CDR1 MNHNY, CDR2 SVGAGI (reference sequence). The CDR3 loop spans 11 amino acids. The CDR3 spells CASGGPYGYTF. In DNA form, the CDR3 reads TGTGCCAGCGGAGGGCCCTATGGCTACACCTTC.

This clone was recorded once. The rearrangement joins TRBV19 to TRBJ2-7; no clear D gene. Germline V gene sequence: CDR1 LNHDA, CDR2 SQIVND (reference sequence). V lost 5 bases, J lost 5 bases, and 16 bases lay in between. The CDR3 spans 14 residues. DNA for the CDR3: TGTGCCAGTAGTGTCACGGGTCGGTCCCACGAGCAGTACTTC. This encodes CASSVTGRSHEQYF.

J is TRBJ1-1 and V is TRBV21-1; the table names TRBD1, a call not compared with the DNA. TRBV21-1 is labeled a pseudogene. This CDR3 spans 17 amino acids. The DNA for the CDR3 is TGTGCCAGCAGCAAAAGGACAGGTCGAGGGATGAACACTGAAGCTTTCTTT. Protein sequence: CASSKRTGRGMNTEAFF.

The chain has TRBV5-1 and TRBJ2-3; the D gene is possibly TRBD2 (5 bases). This CDR3 has 17 amino acids. Trimming took 5 bases from V and 5 from J, leaving 24 bases between them. CDR1 is SGHRS, CDR2 YFSETQ, per germline. CDR3 residues: CASSQPPFGEPEDTQYF. The DNA of the CDR3 is TGCGCCAGCAGTCAACCGCCGTTTGGGGAGCCGGAAGATACGCAGTATTTT.

The genes are TRBV11-3 and TRBJ2-7, with 8 bases identical to TRBD2. Germline V gene lookup returns CDR1 SGHNT and CDR2 YENEEA. This CDR3 has 16 residues. J was trimmed by 3 bases and V by 5 bases; bases with no gene match: 12. The CDR3 coding sequence is TGTGCCAGCAGCCCGGGGGGGGCAGGGGCACGCTACGAGCAGTACTTC. Translation gives CASSPGGAGARYEQYF. Based on the CDR3 plus reference TRBV11-3 and TRBJ2-7, the full variable domain is EAGVVQSPRYKIIEKKQPVAFWCNPISGHNTLYWYLQNLGQGPELLIRYENEEAVDDSQLPKDRFSAERLKGVDSTLKIQPAELGDSAVYLCASSPGGAGARYEQYFGPGTRLTVT.

This chain uses TRBV30 with TRBJ1-1, with D uncertain. The CDR3 has 11 amino acids. Germline CDR1 is GTSNPN and CDR2 is SVGIG (reference sequence). V lost 4 bases and J 0 bases, leaving 3 bases between the germline ends. CDR3 protein: CAWIMNTEAFF. The CDR3 nucleotides are TGTGCCTGGATTATGAACACTGAAGCTTTCTTT. The full variable domain, with the rest looked up from reference TRBV30 and TRBJ1-1, is SQTIHQWPATLVQPVGSPLSLECTVEGTSNPNLYWYRQAAGRGLQLLFYSVGIGQISSEVPQNLSASRPQDRQFILSSKKLLLSDSGFYLCAWIMNTEAFFGQGTRLTVV.

The rearrangement uses TRBV5-4 and TRBJ2-1; D possibly corresponds to TRBD2 (6 bases). The germline CDR1 and CDR2 sequences are SGHNT and YYREEE (reference sequence). This CDR3 spans 16 amino acids. The V end was cut by 4 bases, the J end by 5 bases, with 19 bases between. The DNA for the CDR3 is TGTGCCAGCAGCCCCACTTTTGGCCGGACTAACAATGAGCAGTTCTTC. Amino acid sequence: CASSPTFGRTNNEQFF. Full variable domain (rest looked up from reference TRBV5-4 and TRBJ2-1): ETGVTQSPTHLIKTRGQQVTLRCSSQSGHNTVSWYQQALGQGPQFIFQYYREEENGRGNFPPRFSGLQFPNYSSELNVNALELDDSALYLCASSPTFGRTNNEQFFGPGTRLTVL.

The chain uses TRBV5-6 and TRBJ1-2; D is perhaps TRBD1 (6 bases). The CDR3 sequence is 15 residues long. Germline values: CDR1 SGHDT, CDR2 YYEEEE. Trimming pared 1 base from V and 4 bases from J, leaving 14 bases between. CDR3 nucleotides: TGTGCCAGCAGCTTGAATCCGGGACAAGTCTATGGCTACACCTTC. Residues: CASSLNPGQVYGYTF.

V is TRBV10-1 and J is TRBJ2-1, with 9 bases identical to TRBD2. The CDR3 contains 17 residues. CDR1 is WNHNN, CDR2 SYGVQD, per germline (reference sequence). V lost 4 bases and J lost 1; bases outside the gene matches: 8. The CDR3 bases are TGCGCCAGCAGTGTTAGCGGGAGTGTTAGGTCCTACAATGAGCAGTTCTTC. It translates to CASSVSGSVRSYNEQFF.

The chain's CDR3 is CASSGGGAWELFF. The CDR3 bases are TGTGCCAGCAGTGGGGGCGGGGCCTGGGAGCTGTTTTTT. The chain carries TRBV2 and TRBJ2-2; possibly TRBD2 for D (6 bases). Trimming left V 4 bases short and J 9 bases short, with 12 bases between. Looked up from germline, CDR1 is SNHLY and CDR2 is FYNNEI. This CDR3 comprises 13 residues.

The V gene is TRBV2, the J gene TRBJ1-4; D is possibly TRBD1 (5 bases). V lost 9 bases, J lost 1 base, and 15 bases lay in between. In germline, CDR1 is SNHLY, CDR2 FYNNEI. CDR3 size: 15 residues. The DNA of the CDR3 is TGTGCCAGTACCCCGACAGACCAAACTAATGAAAAACTGTTTTTT. Translated, it gives CASTPTDQTNEKLFF.

This chain uses TRBV7-9 with TRBJ1-4; tentative D call: TRBD1 (6 bases). V lost 2 bases to trimming and J lost 8 bases, with 15 bases between them. Germline V gene lookup returns CDR1 SEHNR and CDR2 FQNEAQ (reference sequence). This CDR3 is 15 amino acids long. CDR3 sequence reads: CASSLNLQGVEKLFF. The DNA for the CDR3 is TGTGCCAGCAGCTTAAATTTACAGGGAGTAGAAAAACTGTTTTTT.

The chain is built from TRBV15 and TRBJ2-3; D unresolved. Germline V gene lookup returns CDR1 LNHNV and CDR2 YYDKDF (reference sequence). This CDR3 region has 11 residues. With 4 bases removed from V and 6 bases from J, the gap between germline ends came to 5 bases. The CDR3 loop is CATSTRDTQYF. The CDR3 coding sequence is TGTGCCACCAGCACCAGGGATACGCAGTATTTT.

This sequence joins TRBV29-1 and TRBJ2-3, with 13 bases matching TRBD2. Germline CDR1 and CDR2: SQVTM and ANQGSEA. V shed 1 base and J 6 bases; nucleotides not matched to a gene: 4. The CDR3 totals 15 residues. In nucleotides, the CDR3 is TGCAGCGTTGAAGGGACTAGCGGGAGTTTGGATACGCAGTATTTT. Translated, it gives CSVEGTSGSLDTQYF.

V gene TRBV6-1 combines with J gene TRBJ2-7; D is undetermined. V was cut by 3 bases and J by 6 bases, with 15 bases left in between. There are 14 residues in the CDR3. Germline CDR1 is MNHNS and CDR2 is SASEGT. The CDR3 bases are TGTGCCAGCAGTGAGAGAACTCAATGGGCCGAGCAGTACTTC. It yields the protein CASSERTQWAEQYF.

The chain links TRBV18 to TRBJ1-5, with 9 nucleotides matching TRBD1. Losses at the gene ends were 2 bases for V and 4 bases for J; bases not matched to a gene: 9. CDR1 is KGHSH, CDR2 LQKENI, per germline. The CDR3 is made up of 17 amino acids. The CDR3 bases are TGTGCCAGCTCACCAAGATCCGGGACAGGGCGGAATCAGCCCCAGCATTTT. Residues: CASSPRSGTGRNQPQHF. The variable domain in full, completed from reference TRBV18 and TRBJ1-5, reads NAGVMQNPRHLVRRRGQEARLRCSPMKGHSHVYWYRQLPEEGLKFMVYLQKENIIDESGMPKERFSAEFPKEGPSILRIQQVVRGDSAAYFCASSPRSGTGRNQPQHFGDGTRLSIL.

V and J are TRBV29-1 and TRBJ2-1; weak D call: TRBD1 (5 bases). Trimming removed 5 bases at V and 10 bases at J, with 12 bases between. CDR1 is SQVTM, CDR2 ANQGSEA, per germline. The CDR3 consists of 11 residues. CDR3 sequence: CSVPWGREQFF. CDR3 coding DNA: TGCAGCGTTCCTTGGGGCAGGGAGCAGTTCTTC.

This sequence joins TRBV10-1 and TRBJ1-1; no clear D. CDR1 and CDR2 from the germline V gene are WNHNN and SYGVQD (reference sequence). The CDR3 covers 14 residues. Trimming shortened V by 4 bases and J by 4 bases, and 13 bases separated the two germline ends. This chain's CDR3 is CASSGLALPTEAFF. In DNA, the CDR3 is TGCGCCAGCAGTGGACTTGCTTTACCCACTGAAGCTTTCTTT.

This chain uses TRBV19 with TRBJ1-2; D remains unclear. The CDR3 is 12 amino acids. Germline-derived CDR1 and CDR2 are LNHDA and SQIVND (reference sequence). V was trimmed by 5 bases and J by 7 bases, leaving 11 bases between them. The CDR3 here is CASSVSSRGYTF. CDR3 coding DNA: TGTGCCAGTAGTGTGAGTTCTCGTGGCTACACCTTC.

There are a few counts of this clone. V usage is TRBV10-3 and J usage is TRBJ1-5; no firm D call. V was shortened by 3 bases and J by 2 bases, with 5 bases between the two germline ends. Per germline, CDR1 ENHRY and CDR2 SYGVKD. The length of the CDR3 is 13 residues. In DNA form, the CDR3 reads TGTGCCATCAGTGAAGAGGGCAATCAGCCCCAGCATTTT. Translating it yields CAISEEGNQPQHF.